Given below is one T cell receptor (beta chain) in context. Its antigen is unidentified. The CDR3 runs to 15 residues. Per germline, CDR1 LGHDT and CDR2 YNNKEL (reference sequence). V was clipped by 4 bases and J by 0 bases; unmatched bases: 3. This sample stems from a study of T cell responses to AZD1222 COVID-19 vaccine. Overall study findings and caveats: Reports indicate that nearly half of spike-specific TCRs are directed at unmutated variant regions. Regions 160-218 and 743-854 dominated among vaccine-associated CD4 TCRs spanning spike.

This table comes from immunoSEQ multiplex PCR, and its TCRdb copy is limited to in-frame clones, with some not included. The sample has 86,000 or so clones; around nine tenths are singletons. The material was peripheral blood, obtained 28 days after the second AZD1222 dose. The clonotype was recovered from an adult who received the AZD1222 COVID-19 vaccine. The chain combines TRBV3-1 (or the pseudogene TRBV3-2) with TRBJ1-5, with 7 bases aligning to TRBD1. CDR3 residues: CASSPGGPSNQPQHF. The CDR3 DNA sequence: TGTGCCAGCAGCCCAGGGGGGCCTAGCAATCAGCCCCAGCATTTT.